The 10 T cell receptor beta chains below come from one sample, sequenced in a study of cytotoxic CD8 clonotypes in ibrutinib-treated CLL (dated by TCRdb to the early 2020s). The time point tag for this specimen amounts to: around 25 months on ibrutinib. Libraries were constructed by the immunoSEQ multiplex PCR assay. TCRdb holds this immuneACCESS table with in-frame rearrangements only. Some clones are missing; in checked studies, unresolved V genes explain under half, and the rest has no known cause. For this sample the table gives more than 200,000 clones, of which under 80% were detected only once. In total, the top ten clones hold roughly 15% of the sample. The input for sequencing was PBMCs, taken after 24 months of ibrutinib treatment. All receptors derive from a human donor with chronic lymphocytic leukemia.

The sample holds one count of this clone. V is TRBV4-3 and J is TRBJ2-7; tentatively, D is TRBD1 or TRBD2 (5 bases each). The CDR3 runs to 14 residues. Trimming shortened V by 2 bases and J by 5 bases, and 13 bases separated the two germline ends. Germline values: CDR1 LGHNA, CDR2 YSLEER. The CDR3 region is CASSQQRWGNEQYF. CDR3 sequence (DNA): TGCGCCAGCAGCCAACAAAGGTGGGGGAACGAGCAGTACTTC.

The CDR3 DNA reads as TGTGCCTGGAGACGGCAGGGCACAGATACGCAGTATTTT. It codes for CAWRRQGTDTQYF. The chain recombines TRBV30 with TRBJ2-3; D gene uncertain. CDR1 GTSNPN and CDR2 SVGIG come from the germline V gene (reference sequence). V gave up 3 bases and J gave up 1 base, with 8 bases separating them. The CDR3 length is 13 residues.

The gene calls are TRBV6-1 and TRBJ1-2; D uncertain. The ends were cut back, 0 bases at V and 7 bases at J, with 9 bases in the middle. The V gene's germline CDR1 is MNHNS and CDR2 SASEGT. The CDR3 is 13 residues long. CDR3 loop: CASSEATVGGYTF. The CDR3 bases are TGTGCCAGCAGTGAAGCGACTGTGGGTGGCTACACCTTC.

The rearrangement joins TRBV7-3 to TRBJ1-4; 8 nucleotides agree with TRBD1. The CDR3 runs to 15 residues. With 2 bases clipped from V and 7 bases from J, the junction kept 6 bases outside the gene matches. Germline CDR1 is SGHTA and CDR2 is FQGTGA. DNA for the CDR3: TGTGCCAGCAGCTTAGGGCAGGGGGCTGGTGAAAAACTGTTTTTT. It specifies CASSLGQGAGEKLFF. Together with reference TRBV7-3 and TRBJ1-4, the CDR3 gives the full variable domain: GAGVSQTPSNKVTEKGKYVELRCDPISGHTALYWYRQSLGQGPEFLIYFQGTGAADDSGLPNDRFFAVRPEGSVSTLKIQRTERGDSAVYLCASSLGQGAGEKLFFGSGTQLSVL.

This chain connects TRBV7-2 to TRBJ2-5; TRBD2 aligns across 7 bases. Germline trimming cut 6 bases from V and 4 bases from J; bases unmatched to any gene: 5. CDR1 is SGHTA and CDR2 is FQGNSA in the germline V gene. There are 13 residues in the CDR3. CDR3 amino acids: CASSRPGGETQYF. In DNA form, the CDR3 reads TGTGCCAGCAGTCGACCGGGGGGAGAGACCCAGTACTTC.

The chain carries TRBV6-6 and TRBJ2-7; 7 positions match TRBD2. The junction had 2 bases not matched to a gene; V was cut back by 5 bases and J by 4 bases. Germline-derived CDR1 and CDR2 are MNHNY and SVGAGI (reference sequence). The CDR3 is made up of 12 amino acids. The CDR3 here is CASSGTTYEQYF. In nucleotides, the CDR3 is TGTGCCAGCAGTGGGACTACTTACGAGCAGTACTTC.

In this sample, this clone turned up many times. CDR3 region: CASSEAGADTQYF. The CDR3, as DNA: TGTGCCAGTAGCGAAGCGGGAGCAGATACGCAGTATTTT. V and J are TRBV19 and TRBJ2-3; 8 bases line up with TRBD2. Per the germline V gene, CDR1 is LNHDA and CDR2 is SQIVND (reference sequence). CDR3 size: 13 residues. After removal of 6 bases from V and 4 bases from J, the junction contained 3 bases not matched to a gene.

The CDR3 DNA is TGTGCCAGCAGTTTATCGGGCGCCAGGGACAACTATGGCTACACCTTC. This translates into CASSLSGARDNYGYTF. The chain recombines TRBV27 with TRBJ1-2, with D perhaps matching TRBD1 (5 bases). Germline V gene data show CDR1 as MNHEY and CDR2 as SMNVEV (reference sequence). This CDR3 region has 16 residues. The V end was cut by 0 bases, the J end by 2 bases, with 13 bases between.

This chain joins TRBV9 and TRBJ1-6, with D hard to call. The CDR3 contains 14 residues. Trimming removed 2 bases at V and 7 bases at J, with 10 bases between. From germline, CDR1 is SGDLS and CDR2 YYNGEE. This CDR3 is CASSVTQENSPLHF. Written as DNA, the CDR3 is TGTGCCAGCAGCGTGACGCAGGAAAATTCACCCCTCCACTTT.

This clone was counted once. This chain links TRBV7-9 with TRBJ1-3; TRBD1 matches 8 bases. The CDR3 runs 15 residues. Germline-derived CDR1 and CDR2 are SEHNR and FQNEAQ (reference sequence). V shed 1 base, J shed 7 bases, and the junction held 6 bases outside the gene matches. CDR3 nucleotides: TGTGCCAGCAGCTTAGTACTGCAGGGGGCGAACACCATATATTTT. It codes for CASSLVLQGANTIYF.